The 15 T cell receptor beta chains listed next were all sequenced from one sample in a study of shared clonotypes between healthy human individuals. Clones were sequenced by immunoSEQ multiplex PCR, and TCRdb holds only the in-frame ones, with some missing. Seen here are some 2 million clones, 85% to 95% observed once, and the top ten hold 0.13%. Sequencing input: naive CD4+ T cells sorted from blood. Regarding subset: CD45RA+ positively selected. These TCRs come from a man between 18 and 29 years old in good health.

This chain connects TRBV6-5 to TRBJ1-2; 7 positions agree with TRBD1. Per germline, CDR1 MNHEY and CDR2 SVGAGI. The CDR3 length is 14 residues. Unmatched junction bases numbered 12, after V lost 6 bases and J lost 8 bases. The CDR3 DNA is TGTGCCAGCAGATCGACAGGGATTATCGTCGGCTACACCTTC. It encodes CASRSTGIIVGYTF.

The chain uses TRBV18 and TRBJ2-1; a possible D gene is TRBD1 (6 bases). V lost 4 bases and J lost 4, with 11 bases in between. Germline V CDR1 and CDR2: KGHSH, LQKENI. The CDR3 is 14 amino acids. The CDR3 region has the DNA TGTGCCAGCTCACGGGGGACAATTTACAATGAGCAGTTCTTC. It is translated as CASSRGTIYNEQFF.

CDR3: CASSELDRRSNEKLFF. The CDR3 DNA reads as TGTGCCAGCAGTGAACTGGACAGACGCTCTAATGAAAAACTGTTTTTT. The chain couples TRBV25-1 to TRBJ1-4; weak D call: TRBD1 (6 bases). The germline V gene encodes CDR1 MGHDK and CDR2 SYGVNS. This CDR3 is 16 amino acids long. V lost 2 bases to trimming and J lost 3 bases, with 13 bases between them.

This chain links TRBV4-1 with TRBJ1-4; 9 bases map to TRBD1. CDR3 length: 16 residues. Germline trimming cut 6 bases from V and 3 bases from J; bases unmatched to any gene: 8. From germline, CDR1 is MGHRA and CDR2 YSYEKL. The CDR3 reads CASRWTGVGANEKLFF. For the CDR3, the DNA is TGCGCCAGCAGATGGACAGGGGTTGGGGCTAATGAAAAACTGTTTTTT.

V and J are TRBV4-1 and TRBJ1-2; the D gene is possibly TRBD1 (5 bases). The CDR3 runs 16 residues. CDR1 MGHRA and CDR2 YSYEKL come from the germline V gene. The germline V and J ends were trimmed by 4 bases and 3 bases, with 18 bases remaining between them. CDR3 nucleotide sequence: TGCGCCAGCAGCCTCCTCCCGAACGGGGCCTACTATGGCTACACCTTC. Residues: CASSLLPNGAYYGYTF.

Only a few counts were recorded for this clone. The chain is built from TRBV19 and TRBJ1-6; 7 bases match TRBD1. V trimming: 2 bases; J trimming: 10 bases; junction bases outside the gene matches: 5. The CDR3 runs to 14 residues. Germline CDR1 reads LNHDA; CDR2 reads SQIVND (reference sequence). CDR3 region: CASSIQGEGSPLHF. DNA of the CDR3: TGTGCCAGTAGTATACAGGGGGAAGGGTCACCCCTCCACTTT.

This chain connects TRBV9 to TRBJ2-7; weak D call: TRBD1 (7 bases). V was trimmed by 0 bases and J by 7 bases, leaving 23 bases between them. The CDR3 sequence is 17 residues long. Germline V gene data show CDR1 as SGDLS and CDR2 as YYNGEE. The CDR3 DNA follows: TGTGCCAGCAGCGTAGGGGCAGGGGGGAGCGGGCGAGGTGAGCAGTACTTC. It yields the protein CASSVGAGGSGRGEQYF.

V usage is TRBV5-4 and J usage is TRBJ2-6; 10 nucleotides align to TRBD1. CDR1 and CDR2 (germline): SGHNT, YYREEE (reference sequence). This CDR3 has 18 amino acids. The junction had 4 bases not matched to a gene; V was cut back by 1 base and J by 0 bases. The CDR3 region is CASSLPGQGPSGANVLTF. CDR3 nucleotides: TGTGCCAGCAGCTTGCCGGGACAGGGGCCCTCTGGGGCCAACGTCCTGACTTTC.

This clone was counted a few times. The chain combines TRBV6-5 with TRBJ1-2, with unresolved D. V lost 5 bases to trimming and J lost 8 bases, with 15 bases between them. Germline values: CDR1 MNHEY, CDR2 SVGAGI. The CDR3 is made up of 13 amino acids. The CDR3, as DNA: TGTGCCAGCAGTACAGAAGGGAGAGGCGGCTACACCTTC. It codes for CASSTEGRGGYTF.

The chain has TRBV7-6 and TRBJ2-5; D unclear. The CDR3 contains 13 residues. CDR1 is SGHVS, CDR2 FNYEAQ, per germline. The V end was cut by 5 bases, the J end by 4 bases, with 11 bases between. In nucleotides, the CDR3 is TGTGCCAGCAGCCCCCGGTGGGGAGAGACCCAGTACTTC. It translates to CASSPRWGETQYF.

The chain carries TRBV9 and TRBJ2-5; the match to TRBD2 covers 8 bases. V was clipped by 4 bases and J by 1 base; unmatched bases: 3. In germline, CDR1 is SGDLS, CDR2 YYNGEE. There are 14 residues in the CDR3. This CDR3 reads CASSPGTSQETQYF. DNA for the CDR3: TGTGCCAGCAGCCCAGGGACTAGCCAAGAGACCCAGTACTTC.

This clone appeared once. The chain links TRBV5-4 to TRBJ1-6, with 10 bases lining up with TRBD1. Germline-derived CDR1 and CDR2 are SGHNT and YYREEE (reference sequence). The CDR3 is made up of 15 amino acids. Germline trimming cut 0 bases from V and 13 bases from J; bases unmatched to any gene: 7. CDR3 sequence: CASSLAGTGVRPLHF. The CDR3 DNA follows: TGTGCCAGCAGCTTGGCCGGGACAGGGGTTAGGCCCCTCCACTTT.

J is TRBJ2-7 and V is TRBV5-3; D possibly corresponds to TRBD2 (7 bases). TRBV5-3 is an open reading frame whose function is uncertain. The length of the CDR3 is 16 residues. Trimming cost V 5 bases and J 2 bases, with 20 bases left between them. The CDR3 nucleotides are TGTGCCAGAAGACCCCTCGGGGGCGGGAGTCCCTACGAGCAGTACTTC. It specifies CARRPLGGGSPYEQYF.

This chain uses TRBV7-9 with TRBJ2-1; 11 nucleotides line up with TRBD2. Germline V gives CDR1 SEHNR, CDR2 FQNEAQ (reference sequence). The CDR3 consists of 17 residues. The ends lost 1 base at V and 7 bases at J; junction bases unmatched: 9. The CDR3 loop reads CASSLGSLAGVTNEQFF. CDR3 DNA: TGTGCCAGCAGCTTAGGCTCACTAGCGGGGGTGACGAATGAGCAGTTCTTC. Drawing the rest from reference TRBV7-9 and TRBJ2-1, the complete variable domain is DTGVSQNPRHKITKRGQNVTFRCDPISEHNRLYWYRQTLGQGPEFLTYFQNEAQLEKSRLLSDRFSAERPKGSFSTLEIQRTEQGDSAMYLCASSLGSLAGVTNEQFFGPGTRLTVL.

For the CDR3, the DNA is TGCGCCAGCAGCTTGTGGGGGCCCCGGGGTGGAGCTTTCTTT. Translation gives CASSLWGPRGGAFF. The V call is TRBV5-1, the J call TRBJ1-1; weak D call: TRBD1 (6 bases). With 1 base removed from V and 10 bases from J, the gap between germline ends came to 17 bases. Germline loops: CDR1 SGHRS, CDR2 YFSETQ. CDR3 length equals 14 residues.